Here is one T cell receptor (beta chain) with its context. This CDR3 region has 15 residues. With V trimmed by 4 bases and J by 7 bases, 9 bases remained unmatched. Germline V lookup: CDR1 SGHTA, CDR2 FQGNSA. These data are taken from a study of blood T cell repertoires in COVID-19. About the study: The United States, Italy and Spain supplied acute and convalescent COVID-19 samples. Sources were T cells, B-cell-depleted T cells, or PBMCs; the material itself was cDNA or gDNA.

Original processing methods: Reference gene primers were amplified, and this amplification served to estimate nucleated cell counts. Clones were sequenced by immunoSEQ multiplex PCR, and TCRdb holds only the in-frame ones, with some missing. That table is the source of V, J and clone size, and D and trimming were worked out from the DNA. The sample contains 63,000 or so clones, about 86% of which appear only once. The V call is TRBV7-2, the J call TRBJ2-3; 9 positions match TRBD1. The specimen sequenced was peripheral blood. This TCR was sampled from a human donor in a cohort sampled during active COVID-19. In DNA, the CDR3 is TGTGCCAGCAGCTCCGGGACAGGGACTTTGAATACGCAGTATTTT. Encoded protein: CASSSGTGTLNTQYF.